The 9 T cell receptor beta chains below all came from one sample that was sequenced in a study of post-analysis software for immune sequencing data. These receptors have no known antigen. General observations from the study: Patients showed TRBV5-6, TRBV5-1 and TRBV20-1 among roughly 5 TRBV segments more frequent than in controls.

Libraries were made from TCR beta cDNA, and they carried unique molecular identifiers. Via MiXCR, TCRdb re-called the PCR reads, giving one row per CDR3 protein. The table shows some 690,000 distinct CDR3 sequences, with 59% occurring only once. Input material: blood. These receptor sequences come from a girl under 10 years old with multiple sclerosis.

The chain uses TRBV4-3 and TRBJ2-5, with 8 bases identical to TRBD2. V shed 0 bases and J 5 bases; nucleotides not matched to a gene: 8. The CDR3 has 16 residues. Per the germline V gene, CDR1 is LGHNA and CDR2 is YSLEER. CDR3 residues: CASSQDRGLVGETQYF. CDR3 in DNA: TGCGCCAGCAGCCAAGACCGGGGACTAGTGGGTGAGACCCAGTACTTC.

In its sample, this clonotype was seen a few times. J is TRBJ2-3 and V is TRBV7-2; TRBD2 matches at 9 bases. Germline V lookup: CDR1 SGHTA, CDR2 FQGNSA. V was pared by 4 bases and J by 8 bases, with 7 bases of the junction left unmatched. The CDR3 spans 14 residues. The CDR3: CASSSPGLASTQYF. CDR3 in DNA: TGTGCCAGCAGCTCGCCGGGACTAGCAAGTACGCAGTATTTT.

This clonotype was picked up a small number of times. This chain joins TRBV10-2 and TRBJ2-1; D is unclear. Trimming left V 4 bases short and J 0 bases short, with 7 bases between. Germline assignment: CDR1 WSHSY and CDR2 SAAADI. The length of the CDR3 is 14 residues. The CDR3 spells CASSATVSYNEQFF. The CDR3, as DNA: TGCGCCAGCAGTGCCACAGTCTCCTACAATGAGCAGTTCTTC.

The table lists this clonotype with a count of one. J is TRBJ2-5 and V is TRBV7-2; D gene ambiguous. Germline loops: CDR1 SGHTA, CDR2 FQGNSA. The V end was cut by 5 bases, the J end by 4 bases, with 11 bases between. The CDR3 is 13 amino acids. CDR3 amino acids: CASSRPVLETQYF. Written as DNA, the CDR3 is TGTGCCAGCAGCCGTCCAGTCTTAGAGACCCAGTACTTC.

This chain joins TRBV20-1 and TRBJ2-7, with TRBD2 as a possible D gene (6 bases). V was shortened by 3 bases and J by 0 bases, with 12 bases between the two germline ends. CDR3 size: 14 residues. Germline loops: CDR1 DFQATT, CDR2 SNEGSKA (reference sequence). This CDR3 reads CSARRAGSSYEQYF. Written as DNA, the CDR3 is TGCAGTGCTAGGAGGGCCGGGAGCTCCTACGAGCAGTACTTC.

The rearrangement joins TRBV7-9 to TRBJ2-3, with D perhaps matching TRBD2 (6 bases). Germline values: CDR1 SEHNR, CDR2 FQNEAQ (reference sequence). The V end lost 5 bases, the J end lost 0 bases, and 12 bases lay between the germline ends. CDR3 length: 15 amino acids. CDR3 loop: CASSPLSGSTDTQYF. DNA for the CDR3: TGTGCCAGCAGCCCCCTTAGCGGAAGCACAGATACGCAGTATTTT.

The chain links TRBV7-8 to TRBJ2-1; 14 bases agree with TRBD2. CDR3 length equals 20 residues. CDR1 SGHVS and CDR2 FQNEAQ come from the germline V gene. With V trimmed by 2 bases and J by 6 bases, 15 bases remained unmatched. CDR3 nucleotides: TGTGCCAGCAGCTTAAGGACTAGCGGGGGGATCAAACGGGCCACCAATGAGCAGTTCTTC. This encodes CASSLRTSGGIKRATNEQFF.

This sequence joins TRBV6-2 or TRBV6-3 and TRBJ2-7; weak D call: TRBD2 (6 bases). Between the trimmed V and J ends, which lost 2 bases and 7 bases, there was a span of 15 bases. This CDR3 region has 14 residues. Germline loops: CDR1 MNHEY, CDR2 SVGEGT. CDR3 DNA sequence: TGTGCCAGCAGTTACGGAGGGGCCCAGGTAGAGCAGTACTTC. It translates to CASSYGGAQVEQYF.

V and J are TRBV6-6 and TRBJ2-5, with 8 bases aligning to TRBD1. From germline, CDR1 is MNHNY and CDR2 SVGAGI (reference sequence). The CDR3 sequence is 15 residues long. The V gene end was trimmed by 5 bases and the J gene end by 5 bases; junction bases not matched to a gene: 10. The DNA for the CDR3 is TGTGCCAGCAGTCTGTCCCTAAGACAGGGGGAGACCCAGTACTTC. This codes for CASSLSLRQGETQYF.